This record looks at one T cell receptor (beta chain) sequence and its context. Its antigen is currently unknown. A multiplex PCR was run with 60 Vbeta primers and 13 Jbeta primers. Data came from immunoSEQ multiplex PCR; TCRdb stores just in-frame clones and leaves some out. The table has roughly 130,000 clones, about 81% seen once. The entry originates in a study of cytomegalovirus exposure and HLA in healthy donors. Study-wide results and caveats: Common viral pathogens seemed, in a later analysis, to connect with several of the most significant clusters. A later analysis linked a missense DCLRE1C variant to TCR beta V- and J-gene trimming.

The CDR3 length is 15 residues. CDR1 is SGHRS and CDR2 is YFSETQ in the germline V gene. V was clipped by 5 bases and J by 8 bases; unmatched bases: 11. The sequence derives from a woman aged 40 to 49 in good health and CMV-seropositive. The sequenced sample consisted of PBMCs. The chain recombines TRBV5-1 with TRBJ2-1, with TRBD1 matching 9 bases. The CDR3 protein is CASSPGQGLFDEQFF. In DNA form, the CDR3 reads TGCGCCAGCAGTCCAGGACAGGGGTTATTCGATGAGCAGTTCTTC. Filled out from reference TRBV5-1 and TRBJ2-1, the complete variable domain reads KAGVTQTPRYLIKTRGQQVTLSCSPISGHRSVSWYQQTPGQGLQFLFEYFSETQRNKGNFPGRFSGRQFSNSRSEMNVSTLELGDSALYLCASSPGQGLFDEQFFGPGTRLTVL.